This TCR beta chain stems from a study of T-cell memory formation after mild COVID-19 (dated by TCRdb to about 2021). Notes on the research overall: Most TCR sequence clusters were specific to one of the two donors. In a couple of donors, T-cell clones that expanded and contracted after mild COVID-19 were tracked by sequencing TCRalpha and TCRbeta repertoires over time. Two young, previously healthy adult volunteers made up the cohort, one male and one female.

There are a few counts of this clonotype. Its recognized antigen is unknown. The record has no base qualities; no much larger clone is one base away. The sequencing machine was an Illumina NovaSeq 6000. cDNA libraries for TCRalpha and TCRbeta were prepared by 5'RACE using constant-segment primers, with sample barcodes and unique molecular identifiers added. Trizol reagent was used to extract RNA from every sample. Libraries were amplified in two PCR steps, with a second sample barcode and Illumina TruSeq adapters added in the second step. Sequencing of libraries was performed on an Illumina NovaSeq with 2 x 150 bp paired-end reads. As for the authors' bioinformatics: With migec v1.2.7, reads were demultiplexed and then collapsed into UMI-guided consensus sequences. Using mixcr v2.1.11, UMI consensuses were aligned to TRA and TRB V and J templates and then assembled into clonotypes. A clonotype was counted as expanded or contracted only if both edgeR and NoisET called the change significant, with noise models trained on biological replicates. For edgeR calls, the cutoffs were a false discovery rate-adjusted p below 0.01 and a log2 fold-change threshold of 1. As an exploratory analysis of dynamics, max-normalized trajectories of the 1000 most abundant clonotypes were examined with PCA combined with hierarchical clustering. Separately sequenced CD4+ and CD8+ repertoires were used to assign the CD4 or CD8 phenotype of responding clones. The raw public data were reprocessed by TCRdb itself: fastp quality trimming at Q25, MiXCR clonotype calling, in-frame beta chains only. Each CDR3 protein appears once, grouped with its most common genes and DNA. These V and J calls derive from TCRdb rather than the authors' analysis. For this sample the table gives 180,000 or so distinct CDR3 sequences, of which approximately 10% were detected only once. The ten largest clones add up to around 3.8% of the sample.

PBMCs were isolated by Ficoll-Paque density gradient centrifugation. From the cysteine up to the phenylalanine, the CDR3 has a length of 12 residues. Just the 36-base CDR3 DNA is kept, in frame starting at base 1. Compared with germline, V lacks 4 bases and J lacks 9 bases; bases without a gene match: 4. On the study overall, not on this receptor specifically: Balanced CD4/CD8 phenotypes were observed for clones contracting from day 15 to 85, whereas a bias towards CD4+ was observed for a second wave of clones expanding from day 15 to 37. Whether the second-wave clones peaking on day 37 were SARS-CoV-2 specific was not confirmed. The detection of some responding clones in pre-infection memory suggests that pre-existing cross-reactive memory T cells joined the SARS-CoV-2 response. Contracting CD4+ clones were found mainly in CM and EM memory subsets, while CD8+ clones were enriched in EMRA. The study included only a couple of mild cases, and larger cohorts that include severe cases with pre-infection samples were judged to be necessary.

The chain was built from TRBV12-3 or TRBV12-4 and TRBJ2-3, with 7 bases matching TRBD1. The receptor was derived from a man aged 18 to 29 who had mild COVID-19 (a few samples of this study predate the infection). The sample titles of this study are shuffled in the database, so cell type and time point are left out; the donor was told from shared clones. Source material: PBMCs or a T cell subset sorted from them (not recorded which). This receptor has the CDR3 CASSYRGRTQYF. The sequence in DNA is TGTGCCAGCAGTTACAGGGGACGGACGCAGTATTTT.